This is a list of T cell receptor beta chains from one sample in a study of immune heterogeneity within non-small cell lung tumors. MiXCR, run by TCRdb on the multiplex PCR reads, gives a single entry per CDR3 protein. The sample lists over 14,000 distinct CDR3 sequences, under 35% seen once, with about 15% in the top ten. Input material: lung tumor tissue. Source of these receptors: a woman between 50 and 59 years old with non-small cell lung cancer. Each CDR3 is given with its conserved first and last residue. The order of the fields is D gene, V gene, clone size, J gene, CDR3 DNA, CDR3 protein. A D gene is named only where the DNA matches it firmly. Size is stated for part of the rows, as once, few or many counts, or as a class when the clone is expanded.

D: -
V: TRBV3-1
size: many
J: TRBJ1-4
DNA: TGTGCCAGCAGCCAAGATTTGGGGGCCGGAGGTGAAAAACTGTTTTTT
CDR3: CASSQDLGAGGEKLFF

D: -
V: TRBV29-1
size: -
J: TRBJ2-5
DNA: TGCAGCGTGAGGACCGGGACTCTCGGGGAGACCCAGTACTTC
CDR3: CSVRTGTLGETQYF

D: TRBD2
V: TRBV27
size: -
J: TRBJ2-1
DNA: TGTGCCAGCAGTTTGGCGGGCGGGAGTGTCGATGAGCAGTTCTTC
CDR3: CASSLAGGSVDEQFF

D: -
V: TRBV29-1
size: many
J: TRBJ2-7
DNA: TGCAGCGCCCAGACCTGGGCAGGGACCTACGAGCAGTACTTC
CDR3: CSAQTWAGTYEQYF

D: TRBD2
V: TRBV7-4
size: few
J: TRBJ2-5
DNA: TGTGCCAGCAGCTTAACTCGCGTAGACAAGACAAGGGCTAGCGGGGGCCGGGGGGAGACCCAGTACTTC
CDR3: CASSLTRVDKTRASGGRGETQYF

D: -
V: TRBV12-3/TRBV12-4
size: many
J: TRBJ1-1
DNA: TGTGCCAGCAGTTTTAAGATCTTTCGGGAGGACACTGAAGCTTTCTTT
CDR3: CASSFKIFREDTEAFF

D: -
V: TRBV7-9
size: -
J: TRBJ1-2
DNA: TGTGCCAGCAGCCGCACTCGGGGGGTTTTCTATGGCTACACCTTC
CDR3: CASSRTRGVFYGYTF

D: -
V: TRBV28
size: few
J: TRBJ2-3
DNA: TGTGCCAGCAGTCCGAGGGGGGGCAAGGATACGCAGTATTTT
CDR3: CASSPRGGKDTQYF

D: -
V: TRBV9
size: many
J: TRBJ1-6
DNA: TGTGCCAGCAGCTTCGAAGGGGGCTCCTATAATTCACCCCTCCACTTT
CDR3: CASSFEGGSYNSPLHF

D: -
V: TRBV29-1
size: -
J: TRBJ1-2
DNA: TGCAGCGTTGTGGGCAGCTCTAACTATGGCTACACCTTC
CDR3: CSVVGSSNYGYTF

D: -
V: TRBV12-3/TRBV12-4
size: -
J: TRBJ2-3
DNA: TGTGCCAGCAGTTCCTTAGCGGAAACCAGAGGGACAGATACGCAGTATTTT
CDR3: CASSSLAETRGTDTQYF

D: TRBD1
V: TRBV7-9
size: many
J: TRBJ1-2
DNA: TGTGCCGCCCGAGCCTTCATCCCATCACACCTGGACAGGGGTAACTATGGCTACACCTTC
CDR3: CAARAFIPSHLDRGNYGYTF

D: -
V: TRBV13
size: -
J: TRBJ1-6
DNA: TGTGCCAGCAGCTTAGGCCAAGGGCCCAATTCACCCCTCCACTTT
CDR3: CASSLGQGPNSPLHF

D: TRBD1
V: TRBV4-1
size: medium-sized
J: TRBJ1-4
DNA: TGCGCCAGCAGCCAAGAAGGACAGGGGGTTTCAAAACTGTTTTTT
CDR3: CASSQEGQGVSKLFF

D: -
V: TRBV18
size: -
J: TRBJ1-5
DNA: TGTGCCAGCTCATTTCAGGGGTATCAGCCCCAGCATTTT
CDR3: CASSFQGYQPQHF

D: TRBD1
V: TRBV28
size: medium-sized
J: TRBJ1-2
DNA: TGTGCCAGCAGTTTATTCGGCAGGGGGCAAGGTGGCTACACCTTC
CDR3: CASSLFGRGQGGYTF

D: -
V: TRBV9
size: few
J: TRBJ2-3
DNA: TGTGCCAGCAGCGTTGAAGACAGGCCAACTAGCACAGATACGCAGTATTTT
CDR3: CASSVEDRPTSTDTQYF

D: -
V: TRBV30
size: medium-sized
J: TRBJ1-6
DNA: TGTGCCTGGAGTGTAAGAGGGGACCCCTATAATTCACCCCTCCACTTT
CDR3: CAWSVRGDPYNSPLHF

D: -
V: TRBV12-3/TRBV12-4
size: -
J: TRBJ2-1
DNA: TGTGCCAGCAGTTTGGGCCAAGTCCTTCAGTTCTTC
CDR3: CASSLGQVLQFF

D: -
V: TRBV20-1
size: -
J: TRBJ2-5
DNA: TGCAGTGCTAGCGACAGGCGATCTAGGGAGACCCAGTACTTC
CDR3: CSASDRRSRETQYF

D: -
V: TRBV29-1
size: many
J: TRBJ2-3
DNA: TGCAGCGTGGACACCAATGGGGGTACGCAGTATTTT
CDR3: CSVDTNGGTQYF

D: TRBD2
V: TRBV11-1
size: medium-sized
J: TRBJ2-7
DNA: TGTGCCAGCAGCTTAGGACTAGCGAACTACGAGCAGTACTTC
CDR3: CASSLGLANYEQYF

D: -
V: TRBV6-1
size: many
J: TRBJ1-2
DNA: TGTGCCAGTTCGCAGGAGTTTGGCTACACCTTC
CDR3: CASSQEFGYTF

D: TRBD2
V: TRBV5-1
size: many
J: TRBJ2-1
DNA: TGCGCCAGCAGCTTGTTCCCTAGCGGGGTATTGAATGAGCAGTTCTTC
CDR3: CASSLFPSGVLNEQFF

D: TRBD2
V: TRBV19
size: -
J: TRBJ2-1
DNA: TGTGCCAGTAGTGAGGGGCGGGAGGTTAGTGAGCAGTTCTTC
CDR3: CASSEGREVSEQFF

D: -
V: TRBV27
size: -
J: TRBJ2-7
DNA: TGTGCCAGCAGTGAAGATCCGCTCGAGCAGTACTTC
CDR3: CASSEDPLEQYF

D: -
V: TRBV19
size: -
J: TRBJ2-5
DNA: TGTGCCAGTAGTCTAACGGGGGAGACCCAGTACTTC
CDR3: CASSLTGETQYF

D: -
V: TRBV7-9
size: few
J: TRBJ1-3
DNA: TGTGCCAGCAGCTTAGTTCCCTCAGGGCTTGGAAACACCATATATTTT
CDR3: CASSLVPSGLGNTIYF

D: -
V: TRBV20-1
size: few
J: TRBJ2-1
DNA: TGCAGTGCTAGAGATTCCGGGCGTCCCTCCTACAATGAGCAGTTCTTC
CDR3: CSARDSGRPSYNEQFF

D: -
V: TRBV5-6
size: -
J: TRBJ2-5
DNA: TGTGCCAGCAGCTTGGGGGCAGAGACCCAGTACTTC
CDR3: CASSLGAETQYF

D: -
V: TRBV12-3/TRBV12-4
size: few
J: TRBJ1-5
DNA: TGTGCCAGCAGTTTCGGGGGCTACGGCAATCAGCCCCAGCATTTT
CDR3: CASSFGGYGNQPQHF

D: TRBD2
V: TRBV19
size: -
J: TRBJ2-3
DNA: TGTGCCACCTCCCGGGGGGCTAGCGGGAGTAGAGATACGCAGTATTTT
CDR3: CATSRGASGSRDTQYF

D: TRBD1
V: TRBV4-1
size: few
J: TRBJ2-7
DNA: TGCGCCAGCAGCCCCCATTCTTTCGGGACAGGTCAATACGAGCAGTACTTC
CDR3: CASSPHSFGTGQYEQYF

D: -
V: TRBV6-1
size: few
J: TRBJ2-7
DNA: TGTGCCAGCATTCCTTCGGTCGGACTAATCAACGAGCAGTACTTC
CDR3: CASIPSVGLINEQYF

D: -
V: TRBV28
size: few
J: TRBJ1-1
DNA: TGTGCCGGCACCCCGGACAGACAGAACACTGAAGCTTTCTTT
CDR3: CAGTPDRQNTEAFF

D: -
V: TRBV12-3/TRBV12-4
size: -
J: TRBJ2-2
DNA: TGTGCCAGCAGTTTTACGGAGAACACCGGGGAGCTGTTTTTT
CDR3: CASSFTENTGELFF

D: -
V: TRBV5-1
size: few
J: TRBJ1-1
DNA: TGCGCCAGCAGGATTACGGGAGGCCGAAACACTGAAGCTTTCTTT
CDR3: CASRITGGRNTEAFF

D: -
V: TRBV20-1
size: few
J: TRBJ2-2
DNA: TGCAGTGCTTTAGGGTCCGGGACCGGGGAGCTGTTTTTT
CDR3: CSALGSGTGELFF

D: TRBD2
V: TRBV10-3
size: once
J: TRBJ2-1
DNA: TGTGCCACCGGGACTAGCGGGAACGATGAGCAGTTCTTC
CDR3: CATGTSGNDEQFF

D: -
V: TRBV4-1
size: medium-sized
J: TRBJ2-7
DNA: TGCGCCAGCAGCCAAGTCGCGGAGGAGCAGTACTTC
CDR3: CASSQVAEEQYF

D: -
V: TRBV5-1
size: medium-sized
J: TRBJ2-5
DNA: TGCGCCAGCAGCTTCAAGGGTGAGGAGACCCAGTACTTC
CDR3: CASSFKGEETQYF

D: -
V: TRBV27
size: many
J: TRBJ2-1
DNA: TGTGCCAGCAGTTTAAGGCTAGAACGCAATGAGCAGTTCTTC
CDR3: CASSLRLERNEQFF

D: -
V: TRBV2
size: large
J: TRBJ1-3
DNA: TGTGCCAGCCGGGCTTTTTATGGAAACACCATATATTTT
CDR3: CASRAFYGNTIYF

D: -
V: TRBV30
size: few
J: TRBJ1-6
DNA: TGTGCCTGGAGTCTAGAAAGCTCCTATAATTCACCCCTCCACTTT
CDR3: CAWSLESSYNSPLHF

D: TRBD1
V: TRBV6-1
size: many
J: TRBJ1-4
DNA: TGTGCCAGCAGTGACAGGGGGCGCGTTGCAACTAATGAAAAACTGTTTTTT
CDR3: CASSDRGRVATNEKLFF

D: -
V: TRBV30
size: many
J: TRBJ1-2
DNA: TGTGCCTCCCCGGGACATCGAAGTGGAGGCTACACCTTC
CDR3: CASPGHRSGGYTF

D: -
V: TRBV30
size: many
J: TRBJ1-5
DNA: TGTGCCTGGAGCCTAAAGTCGGGGGCCAGCAATCAGCCCCAGCATTTT
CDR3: CAWSLKSGASNQPQHF

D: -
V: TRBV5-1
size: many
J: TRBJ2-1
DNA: TGCGCCAGCAGCTCAGTTCCGAGCGATGAGCAGTTCTTC
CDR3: CASSSVPSDEQFF

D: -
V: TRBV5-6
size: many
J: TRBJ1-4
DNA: TGTGCCAGCAGCTTGGGGGCGGCTGGAACACTGTTTTTT
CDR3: CASSLGAAGTLFF

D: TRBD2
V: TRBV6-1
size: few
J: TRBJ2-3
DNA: TGTGCCAGCCGTAGCGGGGGGGTAGGTCGAGGGGATACGCAGTATTTT
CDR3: CASRSGGVGRGDTQYF

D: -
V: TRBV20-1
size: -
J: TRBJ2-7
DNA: TGCAGTGCTAGAGGCCTCAGGGACTACGAGCAGTACTTC
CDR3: CSARGLRDYEQYF

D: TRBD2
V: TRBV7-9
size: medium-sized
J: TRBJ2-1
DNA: TGTGCCAGCAGCCGACTAGCGGGATTCTACAATGAGCAGTTCTTC
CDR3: CASSRLAGFYNEQFF

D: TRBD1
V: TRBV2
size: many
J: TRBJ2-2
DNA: TGTGCCAGCAGTGAAGCAGGGGGCGGGACCGGGGAGCTGTTTTTT
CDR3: CASSEAGGGTGELFF

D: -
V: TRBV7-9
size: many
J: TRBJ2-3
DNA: TGTGCCAGCAGCTTAGGGTGGCAAGAATTCACAGATACGCAGTATTTT
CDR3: CASSLGWQEFTDTQYF

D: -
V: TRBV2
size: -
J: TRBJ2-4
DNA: TGTGCCAGCGGGACTGGACGGCAGTACTTC
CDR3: CASGTGRQYF

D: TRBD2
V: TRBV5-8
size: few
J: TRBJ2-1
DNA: TGTGCCAGCAGCTTGATTTTCGGACTAGCGGGGGGGCAAGATGAGCAGTTCTTC
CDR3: CASSLIFGLAGGQDEQFF

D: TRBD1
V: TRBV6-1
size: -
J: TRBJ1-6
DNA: TGTGCCAGCAGTCGCCAACGGGACAGGGGAAATTCACCCCTCCACTTT
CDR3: CASSRQRDRGNSPLHF

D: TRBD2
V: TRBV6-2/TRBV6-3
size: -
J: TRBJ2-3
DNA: TGTGCCAGCAGTTACCTCGTAGCGGGAGGGCCGACAGATACGCAGTATTTT
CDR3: CASSYLVAGGPTDTQYF

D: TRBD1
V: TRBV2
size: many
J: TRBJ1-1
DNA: TGTGCCAGCAGACATCCGACTGACAGGGCGGTCAACAAGGATGAAGCTTTCTTT
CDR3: CASRHPTDRAVNKDEAFF

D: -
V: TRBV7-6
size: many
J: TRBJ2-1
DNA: TGTGCCAGCAGCAGCGGGCCCCCGCGGGATGAGCAGTTCTTC
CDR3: CASSSGPPRDEQFF